The sequence of this T cell receptor beta chain was determined in a study of blood T cell repertoires in COVID-19. Overall study context: PBMCs, B-cell-depleted T cells, or T cells provided the cDNA or gDNA that made up the material.

Followed longitudinally, the Seattle patients had been enrolled during active infection. Per the original data handling: Quantification of nucleated cells was approximated via reference gene primer amplification. The table came from immunoSEQ multiplex PCR; TCRdb's copy has only in-frame clones and leaves some out. From that table come the V and J calls and clone size; the DNA was used to work out D and trimming. Among over 85,000 clones listed, approximately 92% were seen once. This CDR3 is 15 amino acids long. CDR1 and CDR2 (germline): MNHEY, SVGAGI. V lost 8 bases and J lost 4; bases outside the gene matches: 10.

The rearrangement uses TRBV6-5 and TRBJ1-3; TRBD1 agrees at 8 bases. Sequenced input: peripheral blood. The receptor was isolated from a woman between 50 and 59 years old with COVID-19, enrolled during active disease. In DNA form, the CDR3 reads TGTGCCAGCTTTATTCAGGGGGCGCGGGGAAACACCATATATTTT. Its protein is CASFIQGARGNTIYF.